Sequencing of this T cell receptor beta chain was carried out in a study of beta chain features in type 1 diabetes. There are a few counts of this clone. Its antigen is as yet unknown. Expressed TCRB transcripts were sequenced, since all the RNA that had been isolated was reverse transcribed. TCRdb's copy holds only in-frame clones and misses some; the assay was immunoSEQ multiplex PCR. The table shows fewer than 300,000 clones, with approximately 10% occurring only once. The length of the CDR3 is 11 residues. V gave up 6 bases and J gave up 14 bases, with 14 bases separating them. The germline CDR1 and CDR2 sequences are DFQATT and SNEGSKA (reference sequence). Based on CD45RO/CCR7/CD25/CD127/CD95/CD27, CD4+ regulatory, stem cell-like memory, naive and central memory cells were sorted. Each population that was sorted was more than 95% pure. Findings and caveats of the study: The naive, central memory and Treg TCRB repertoires looked more alike in patients than they did in healthy donors. A moderate, significant TCRB CDR3 shortening appeared in type 1 diabetes across four CD4+ subsets. More deletions and fewer insertions at VDJ junctions were found in patients with type 1 diabetes.

This sequence joins TRBV20-1 and TRBJ1-6; the D is unclear. The source of this sequence is a young man with type 1 diabetes. Sequences were obtained from naive CD4+ T cells from blood. This chain's CDR3 is CSALARGSLHF. The CDR3 nucleotides read TGCAGTGCCCTGGCTCGGGGTTCCCTCCACTTT.